This T cell receptor beta chain was retrieved from a study of blood T cells in healthy people across ages. This CDR3 has 15 amino acids. The trim removed 2 bases at V and 6 bases at J, leaving 8 bases unmatched. Looked up from germline, CDR1 is MNHEY and CDR2 is SVGEGT. It was with a sample-barcoded 5' primer and a J-beta primer mix that a second PCR of roughly 6 to 12 cycles was run. Each TCR beta cDNA got a 12-nucleotide random molecular identifier. TCRdb analysed the 5' RACE reads with MiXCR anew, one entry per CDR3 protein. The table lists over 450,000 distinct CDR3 sequences, under 30% of them singletons, with approximately 8.7% in the top ten. Each donor had around 9.2 milliliters of peripheral blood drawn. This sample also appeared in a second study, on T cells of mothers and their children. As that report states: Per 15 ul, 1.5 ug of RNA was used, with all extracted RNA going into cDNA synthesis. Slightly higher overlap, not significant, was seen in related mother-child pairs than in unrelated pairs.

V gene TRBV6-2 or TRBV6-3 combines with J gene TRBJ2-7; 9 bases are shared with TRBD2. Sequencing was done on a sample of blood. This sequence was found in a boy aged 5-17 years in good health. CDR3 sequence reads: CASSYGAGGPFEQYF. CDR3 DNA sequence: TGTGCCAGCAGTTACGGGGCGGGAGGGCCTTTCGAGCAGTACTTC.